The clone carrying this T cell receptor beta chain came up many times. Its antigen remains unidentified. Then a second PCR, running roughly 7 to 11 cycles, was carried out with a sample-barcoded 5' primer and a J-beta primer mix. In TCRdb, the 5' RACE reads were re-called with MiXCR into one record per CDR3 protein. This sample has 1.5 million to 2 million distinct CDR3 sequences, with roughly 27% found just once. This entry belongs to a study of blood T cells in healthy people across ages. Study-level points and caveats: Naive and antigen-experienced cells were not separated, limiting conclusive comparison.

Trimming shortened V by 5 bases and J by 4 bases, and 9 bases separated the two germline ends. This CDR3 is 14 amino acids long. This chain links TRBV12-3 or TRBV12-4 with TRBJ2-6; D is unclear. The sequence came from a woman younger than 45 in good health. Sequencing used blood. CDR3 in DNA: TGTGCCAGCAGTGCTTTCCTAGGGGCCAACGTCCTGACTTTC. Residues: CASSAFLGANVLTF.